The rows below give T cell receptor beta chains drawn from one sample of a study of T cells after yellow fever vaccination. TCRdb analysed the 5' RACE reads with MiXCR anew, one entry per CDR3 protein. Of 150,000 to 200,000 distinct CDR3 sequences listed, about 6% are singletons. The sample was CD4+ T cells sorted from PBMCs, taken on the day of the first yellow fever vaccination. These receptors were obtained from a man aged 18-30 years who received the YFV17D yellow fever vaccine. Both conserved end residues are part of each CDR3. A D gene is named only where the DNA matches it firmly. Size values are once, few and many counts, or a class for expanded clones, and some rows have none.

CDR3 length	V gene	clone size	D gene	J gene	CDR3 protein	CDR3 DNA
17	TRBV19	few	-	TRBJ2-1	CASSIPAGLGGHNEQFF	TGTGCCAGTAGTATACCCGCCGGCCTAGGCGGGCACAATGAGCAGTTCTTC
13	TRBV20-1	many	-	TRBJ1-5	CSARDQENQPQHF	TGCAGTGCTAGAGATCAAGAGAATCAGCCCCAGCATTTT
14	TRBV20-1	many	TRBD2	TRBJ2-3	CSAPAGGVLDTQYF	TGCAGTGCTCCCGCGGGGGGCGTGTTAGATACGCAGTATTTT
17	TRBV10-3	many	-	TRBJ2-2	CAISESTGTVNTGELFF	TGTGCCATCAGTGAGTCGACCGGGACGGTGAACACCGGGGAGCTGTTTTTT
12	TRBV29-1	few	-	TRBJ1-1	CSVGTVNTEAFF	TGCAGCGTTGGGACAGTGAACACTGAAGCTTTCTTT
15	TRBV5-1	many	-	TRBJ2-5	CASSLAGTGEETQYF	TGCGCCAGCAGCTTGGCCGGGACGGGAGAGGAGACCCAGTACTTC
14	TRBV6-5	many	-	TRBJ2-6	CASGSEAGANVLTF	TGTGCCAGCGGTTCGGAGGCTGGGGCCAACGTCCTGACTTTC
16	TRBV7-2	few	TRBD1	TRBJ1-2	CASSLAVQGANYGYTF	TGTGCCAGCAGCTTAGCCGTGCAGGGGGCGAATTATGGCTACACCTTC
15	TRBV20-1	many	-	TRBJ1-6	CSARVLRERNSPLHF	TGCAGTGCTAGAGTACTACGGGAGAGGAATTCACCCCTCCACTTT
13	TRBV7-6	many	-	TRBJ2-5	CASSGDWGETQYF	TGTGCCAGCAGCGGGGACTGGGGGGAGACCCAGTACTTC
14	TRBV10-3	few	TRBD1	TRBJ1-2	CATGTGTGYQGYTF	TGTGCCACCGGGACCGGGACAGGGTATCAAGGCTACACCTTC
15	TRBV5-4	-	-	TRBJ2-3	CASSPGGISTDTQYF	TGTGCCAGCAGCCCCGGGGGTATAAGCACAGATACGCAGTATTTT
16	TRBV3-1	many	TRBD1	TRBJ1-5	CASSRRDRGRDQPQHF	TGTGCCAGCAGCCGCCGGGACAGGGGAAGGGATCAGCCCCAGCATTTT